The rows below give T cell receptor beta chains drawn from one sample of a study of T cells after yellow fever vaccination. Each CDR3 protein gets one entry after TCRdb re-called the 5' RACE reads with MiXCR. The table records about 30,000 distinct CDR3 sequences, under 6% of them present only once. The sample in question was CD8+ T cells sorted from PBMCs, obtained 10 days after the yellow fever booster vaccination. The receptors were gathered from a man aged 25 to 45 who received the YFV17D yellow fever vaccine. The CDR3 runs from the conserved cysteine through the conserved F or W. D genes are given only for firm matches. Size is omitted from some rows. Given values are once, few, many or a class for expanded clones.

J	size	D	V	DNA	CDR3
TRBJ2-1	many	TRBD1	TRBV6-1	TGTGCCAGCAGTGCGGGACAGGGAGGTAGGAAGTTCTTC	CASSAGQGGRKFF
TRBJ2-7	many	NA	TRBV21-1	TGTGCCAGCAGCAAACAAGGGGGACAGGGGTACGGCGAGCAGTACTTC	CASSKQGGQGYGEQYF
TRBJ2-1	many	NA	TRBV9	TGTGCCAGCAGCGCTCATGACGGGGATGAGCAGTTCTTC	CASSAHDGDEQFF
TRBJ2-3	NA	TRBD1	TRBV7-2	TGTGCCAGCAGCGCCGGGACAGCGGCCAGAGATACGCAGTATTTT	CASSAGTAARDTQYF
TRBJ2-2	many	TRBD2	TRBV4-3	TGCGCCAGCACCCCGACTAGCGGGATACCTGCCGGGGAGCTGTTTTTT	CASTPTSGIPAGELFF
TRBJ2-1	many	TRBD1	TRBV27	TGTGCCAGCGCCCATATTTGGGGACAGGGGGCTTCCTACAATGAGCAGTTCTTC	CASAHIWGQGASYNEQFF
TRBJ2-7	many	NA	TRBV7-9	TGTGCCAGCAGCTTAGCGGGGAACCAGGGCGAGCAGTACTTC	CASSLAGNQGEQYF
TRBJ1-2	many	NA	TRBV12-3/TRBV12-4	TGTGCCAGCAGTTTAAATCCGGGACACATCTATGGCTACACCTTC	CASSLNPGHIYGYTF
TRBJ1-4	few	NA	TRBV4-2	TGTGCCAGCAGCCAGGGGGGGCTTAATGAAAAACTGTTTTTT	CASSQGGLNEKLFF
TRBJ2-2	many	NA	TRBV5-8	TGTGCCAGCAGCTTGGCCTATAGCGGGAACACCGGGGAGCTGTTTTTT	CASSLAYSGNTGELFF
TRBJ2-5	many	NA	TRBV7-6	TGTGCCAGCAGCTTGGGTACCTGGCAGACCCAGTACTTC	CASSLGTWQTQYF
TRBJ2-2	many	NA	TRBV20-1	TGCAGTGCTACCCGGTTTAGGGCGTCGAACACCGGGGAGCTGTTTTTT	CSATRFRASNTGELFF
TRBJ2-5	many	NA	TRBV12-3/TRBV12-4	TGTGCCAGTTCGGGTGAGACCCAGTACTTC	CASSGETQYF
TRBJ2-1	many	NA	TRBV27	TGTGCCAGCAGTTTATCGATTTCCGGAGAGTCCTACAATGAGCAGTTCTTC	CASSLSISGESYNEQFF
TRBJ2-1	many	NA	TRBV6-2/TRBV6-3	TGTGCCAGCAGCTTTAGCGGGACAGCCTACAATGAGCAGTTCTTC	CASSFSGTAYNEQFF
TRBJ2-7	many	NA	TRBV19	TGTGCCAGTAGTTCAGGGTACTACGAGCAGTACTTC	CASSSGYYEQYF
TRBJ2-1	many	NA	TRBV18	TGTGCCAGCTCACCTTCAGACAATGAGCAGTTCTTC	CASSPSDNEQFF
TRBJ2-7	few	NA	TRBV20-1	TGCAGTGCTAGAGATCTAGAGGGGAAGGTGTATTACGAGCAGTACTTC	CSARDLEGKVYYEQYF
TRBJ2-3	many	TRBD2	TRBV7-9	TGTGCCAGCAGCCCTGGACTAGCGGGAAGCACAGATACGCAGTATTTT	CASSPGLAGSTDTQYF
TRBJ2-2	many	TRBD2	TRBV20-1	TGCAGTGCTAGAGACTTCTATCGGGAGGGCGGGGAGCTGTTTTTT	CSARDFYREGGELFF
TRBJ2-1	many	NA	TRBV5-1	TGCGCCAGCGAAGAGGGTAATGAGCAGTTCTTC	CASEEGNEQFF
TRBJ2-7	many	NA	TRBV7-9	TGTGCCAGCAGCTCCCGAGGAGGGGGCTTTTACGAGCAGTACTTC	CASSSRGGGFYEQYF
TRBJ1-2	many	NA	TRBV12-5	TGTGCTAGTGGTTTGGTAACGGACAGTTTCTATGGCTACACCTTC	CASGLVTDSFYGYTF
TRBJ2-5	many	NA	TRBV4-1	TGCGCCAGCAGCCAAGGTGGGGGAGAGACCCAGTACTTC	CASSQGGGETQYF
TRBJ2-7	many	NA	TRBV20-1	TGCAGTGCTAGAGTAGGCAGGGGCTACTCCTACGAGCAGTACTTC	CSARVGRGYSYEQYF
TRBJ2-1	many	NA	TRBV7-6	TGTGCCAGCAGCTCGGACGACAATGAGCAGTTCTTC	CASSSDDNEQFF
TRBJ2-3	many	NA	TRBV4-3	TGCGCCAGCAGCCTTTCAAGTGGTCATAGCACAGATACGCAGTATTTT	CASSLSSGHSTDTQYF
TRBJ2-3	many	TRBD2	TRBV7-6	TGTGCCAGCAGCCAGACTAGCGGCCCAGATACGCAGTATTTT	CASSQTSGPDTQYF
TRBJ2-5	many	NA	TRBV15	TGTGCCACCAGCAGAGACAGAAGCCAAGAGACCCAGTACTTC	CATSRDRSQETQYF
TRBJ2-1	many	TRBD2	TRBV4-2	TGTGCCAGCAGCCAAGGCCCGGGACTAGCGGGAGCGTACGAGCAGTTCTTC	CASSQGPGLAGAYEQFF
TRBJ2-1	many	TRBD1	TRBV10-2	TGCGCCAGCAGTGAGTCGATAACAGGGGGCGGAAATGAGCAGTTCTTC	CASSESITGGGNEQFF
TRBJ2-1	many	NA	TRBV10-2	TGCGCCAGCAGTGAGCTGGAGACTAAAAATGAGCAGTTCTTC	CASSELETKNEQFF
TRBJ2-7	many	NA	TRBV20-1	TGCAGTGCCGAGGGGACTTTCTCCTACGAGCAGTACTTC	CSAEGTFSYEQYF
TRBJ2-6	many	NA	TRBV7-6	TGTGCCAGCAGCTTAGCCACAGGGTATGGTGGGGCCAACGTCCTGACTTTC	CASSLATGYGGANVLTF
TRBJ2-7	many	NA	TRBV9	TGTGCCAGCAGCGTAGGAGGGGGGGTCAACGAGCAGTACTTC	CASSVGGGVNEQYF
TRBJ2-1	many	NA	TRBV5-5	TGTGCCAGCAGCTTGGGGACGGGAGTCAACAATGAGCAGTTCTTC	CASSLGTGVNNEQFF
TRBJ2-2	many	TRBD2	TRBV3-1	TGTGCCAGCAGCCAAGGACTAGCGAACTTTCCCGGGGAGCTGTTTTTT	CASSQGLANFPGELFF
TRBJ2-6	many	TRBD2	TRBV29-1	TGCAGCGTATACCAATGGACTAGCGGCGACTCTGGGGCCAACGTCCTGACTTTC	CSVYQWTSGDSGANVLTF
TRBJ2-1	medium-sized	TRBD2	TRBV2	TGTGCCAGCACTTCGGGACTAGCGGGAGGACCTAACAATGAGCAGTTCTTC	CASTSGLAGGPNNEQFF
TRBJ2-7	many	NA	TRBV4-2	TGTGCCAGCAGCCAAGACCAGGGAGCGTCCTACGAGCAGTACTTC	CASSQDQGASYEQYF
TRBJ2-3	few	NA	TRBV12-3/TRBV12-4	TGTGCCAGCAGTTTACCTAGCACAGATACGCAGTATTTT	CASSLPSTDTQYF
TRBJ2-5	many	TRBD2	TRBV7-9	TGTGCCAGCAGCTTAGGATACGCGGGAGCCGGAGAGACCCAGTACTTC	CASSLGYAGAGETQYF
TRBJ2-3	many	TRBD1	TRBV6-5	TGTGCCAGCAGTTACGATCCCCCAATCGGGACAGGGGTGGCAGATACGCAGTATTTT	CASSYDPPIGTGVADTQYF
TRBJ2-3	many	NA	TRBV30	TGTGCCTGGAGTGACCCCCCAGATACGCAGTATTTT	CAWSDPPDTQYF
TRBJ2-5	many	NA	TRBV7-2	TGTGCCAGCAGGCAACCGAAATACCAAGAGACCCAGTACTTC	CASRQPKYQETQYF
TRBJ1-4	many	NA	TRBV11-2	TGTGCCAGCAGCTCCTTTCCGACAGAGGGTCTGGAAAAACTGTTTTTT	CASSSFPTEGLEKLFF
TRBJ2-7	many	NA	TRBV12-3/TRBV12-4	TGTGCCAGCAGGGGGGAATCCTACGAGCAGTACTTC	CASRGESYEQYF
TRBJ2-7	many	TRBD2	TRBV4-3	TGCGCCAGCAGCCAGACTAGCGGGGTAACCTACGAGCAGTACTTC	CASSQTSGVTYEQYF
TRBJ2-7	NA	NA	TRBV3-1	TGTGCCAGCAGCCAAGTTCCAGGGGTGACCTACGAGCAGTACTTC	CASSQVPGVTYEQYF
TRBJ2-7	many	NA	TRBV7-2	TGTGCCAGCAGTTTCTATAGCGGTTCCTACGAGCAGTACTTC	CASSFYSGSYEQYF